These 26 T cell receptor beta chains were sequenced from one sample in a study of T-cell reconstitution after alpha-beta-depleted transplantation in children. Unique molecular identifiers were incorporated during preparation of the TCRbeta library. TCRdb ran MiXCR on the PCR reads and lists one entry per CDR3 protein. The sample holds approximately 800,000 distinct CDR3 sequences, 16% seen once. The input for sequencing was PBMCs, mostly from graft donor cells, taken 360 days after TCRalphabeta/CD19-depleted stem cell transplant. The receptors were sampled from a male patient between 5 and 17 years old who had a stem cell transplant for acute lymphoblastic leukemia, so the T cells may come from the graft donor.

This clonotype came up many times. The V call is TRBV27, the J call TRBJ2-7; 7 nucleotides line up with TRBD1. This CDR3 has 15 amino acids. V was pared by 4 bases and J by 2 bases, with 8 bases of the junction left unmatched. Germline V gives CDR1 MNHEY, CDR2 SMNVEV (reference sequence). This CDR3 reads CASSSRTGTPYEQYF. For the CDR3, the DNA is TGTGCCAGCAGTTCACGGACAGGCACCCCCTACGAGCAGTACTTC.

This clonotype was counted a few times. The chain has TRBV5-1 and TRBJ2-2, with 8 bases lining up with TRBD2. The V and J ends lost 3 bases and 4 bases, in that order; junction bases with no gene match: 5. The CDR3 extends over 15 amino acids. CDR1 is SGHRS and CDR2 is YFSETQ in the germline V gene. The CDR3: CASSWESGSTGELFF. Written as DNA, the CDR3 is TGCGCCAGCAGCTGGGAAAGCGGGAGCACCGGGGAGCTGTTTTTT. Full variable domain (rest looked up from reference TRBV5-1 and TRBJ2-2): KAGVTQTPRYLIKTRGQQVTLSCSPISGHRSVSWYQQTPGQGLQFLFEYFSETQRNKGNFPGRFSGRQFSNSRSEMNVSTLELGDSALYLCASSWESGSTGELFFGEGSRLTVL.

This sequence joins TRBV27 and TRBJ1-1, with D unclear. The germline V and J ends were trimmed by 7 bases and 1 base, with 10 bases remaining between them. Germline V gene lookup returns CDR1 MNHEY and CDR2 SMNVEV (reference sequence). The CDR3 extends over 13 amino acids. The CDR3 sequence is CASKLRGNTEAFF. The CDR3, as DNA: TGTGCCAGCAAACTTCGGGGGAACACTGAAGCTTTCTTT.

This clonotype was detected only a few times. This chain connects TRBV28 to TRBJ2-3; the match to TRBD2 covers 15 bases. The CDR3 is 19 residues long. V was pared by 3 bases and J by 1 base, with 8 bases of the junction left unmatched. The germline V gene encodes CDR1 MDHEN and CDR2 SYDVKM. DNA for the CDR3: TGTGCCAGCAGTTTTGAGGGGACTAGCGGGAGGAGAGGCACAGATACGCAGTATTTT. It specifies CASSFEGTSGRRGTDTQYF.

In its sample, this clonotype was seen a few times. V is TRBV7-6 and J is TRBJ1-1; 7 nucleotides agree with TRBD1. V was clipped by 5 bases and J by 2 bases; unmatched bases: 8. The CDR3 is 15 residues long. CDR1 is SGHVS and CDR2 is FNYEAQ in the germline V gene. CDR3 sequence (DNA): TGTGCCAGCAGCGCCACAGGGGTGAGAAACACTGAAGCTTTCTTT. Translating it yields CASSATGVRNTEAFF.

The genes are TRBV7-3 and TRBJ2-7, with D possibly matching TRBD2 (8 bases). The CDR3 length is 16 residues. V gave up 5 bases and J gave up 0 bases, with 17 bases separating them. CDR1 is SGHTA and CDR2 is FQGTGA in the germline V gene. The CDR3 is CASSSRGGQSSYEQYF. The CDR3 nucleotides read TGTGCCAGCAGCAGTCGGGGGGGACAGAGCTCCTACGAGCAGTACTTC. Full variable domain (outside the CDR3, taken from reference TRBV7-3 and TRBJ2-7): GAGVSQTPSNKVTEKGKYVELRCDPISGHTALYWYRQSLGQGPEFLIYFQGTGAADDSGLPNDRFFAVRPEGSVSTLKIQRTERGDSAVYLCASSSRGGQSSYEQYFGPGTRLTVT.

This clonotype was observed a handful of times. This chain links TRBV11-2 with TRBJ2-5, with 7 bases fitting TRBD1. Germline V lookup: CDR1 SGHAT, CDR2 FQNNGV. The CDR3 contains 16 residues. Trimming at V came to 1 base and at J to 2 bases, leaving 7 bases not matched to a gene. In nucleotides, the CDR3 is TGTGCCAGCAGCTTAGGACAGGGTCGGAGTCAAGAGACCCAGTACTTC. This encodes CASSLGQGRSQETQYF.

The chain uses TRBV4-1 and TRBJ1-2; 10 bases map to TRBD1. The CDR3 runs to 16 residues. V lost 3 bases to trimming and J lost 7 bases; unmatched junction nucleotides: 11. CDR1 and CDR2 (germline): MGHRA, YSYEKL. CDR3 nucleotides: TGCGCCAGCAGCCAGCTCAACCGCGGACAGGGGGGTGGCTACACCTTC. Encoded protein: CASSQLNRGQGGGYTF.

V gene TRBV2 combines with J gene TRBJ1-4; D remains unclear. The length of the CDR3 is 14 residues. CDR1 and CDR2 from the germline V gene are SNHLY and FYNNEI. The V end lost 10 bases, the J end lost 2 bases, and 14 bases lay between the germline ends. The CDR3 here is CAILVMETNEKLFF. CDR3 in DNA: TGTGCCATCCTTGTTATGGAGACTAATGAAAAACTGTTTTTT.

The J gene is TRBJ1-3, the V gene TRBV3-1, with 10 nucleotides matching TRBD1. This CDR3 spans 16 amino acids. Germline V gene data show CDR1 as LGHDT and CDR2 as YNNKEL (reference sequence). V gave up 4 bases and J gave up 8 bases; unmatched junction bases: 11. The CDR3 DNA follows: TGTGCCAGCAGCCGTGACAGGGGGCTCCTCAGGGACACCATATATTTT. As protein: CASSRDRGLLRDTIYF.

The chain uses TRBV7-9 and TRBJ2-1; D is unclear. The CDR3 is 14 amino acids. CDR1 and CDR2 from the germline V gene are SEHNR and FQNEAQ (reference sequence). V gave up 0 bases and J gave up 6 bases, with 9 bases separating them. The CDR3 spells CASSLASVGNEQFF. The CDR3 DNA reads as TGTGCCAGCAGCTTAGCCAGCGTGGGCAATGAGCAGTTCTTC.

The V gene is TRBV29-1, the J gene TRBJ2-7; no firm D call. The germline V gene encodes CDR1 SQVTM and CDR2 ANQGSEA. CDR3 length: 15 amino acids. The germline V and J ends were trimmed by 5 bases and 3 bases, with 20 bases remaining between them. The CDR3 spells CSVRSPRLGLYEQYF. The CDR3 coding sequence is TGCAGCGTTCGCTCACCGCGTCTGGGCCTCTACGAGCAGTACTTC.

This clonotype was picked up many times. The V gene is TRBV7-9, the J gene TRBJ2-3; D is unresolved. Trimming cost V 5 bases and J 2 bases, with 11 bases left between them. From germline, CDR1 is SEHNR and CDR2 FQNEAQ (reference sequence). CDR3 length equals 14 residues. The CDR3 nucleotides read TGTGCCAGCAGCCACGCTCAGACCACAGATACGCAGTATTTT. Translated: CASSHAQTTDTQYF.

This clonotype was seen only a few times. The chain joins TRBV28 to TRBJ2-7, with 7 positions matching TRBD1. V dropped 2 bases and J dropped 6; count of bases not matched to a gene: 10. The CDR3 has 15 amino acids. Per the germline V gene, CDR1 is MDHEN and CDR2 is SYDVKM. The DNA for the CDR3 is TGTGCCAGCAGTTTACCGCCGGGGACAGATCCCGAGCAGTACTTC. Amino acid sequence: CASSLPPGTDPEQYF.

V gene TRBV2 combines with J gene TRBJ2-5; D may be TRBD2 (7 bases). The germline gives CDR1 SNHLY, CDR2 FYNNEI. The CDR3 consists of 15 residues. Trimming stripped 5 bases from V and 5 bases from J, with 18 bases between. The CDR3: CASSHQGGGKETQYF. The CDR3, as DNA: TGTGCCAGCAGTCACCAAGGGGGGGGGAAGGAGACCCAGTACTTC.

This clonotype was found a few times. V is TRBV13 and J is TRBJ2-7; unclear D gene. V was shortened by 5 bases and J by 0 bases, with 14 bases between the two germline ends. Germline V lookup: CDR1 PRHDT, CDR2 FYEKMQ (reference sequence). The CDR3 sequence is 15 residues long. CDR3 coding DNA: TGTGCCAGCAGCCAGTATCGCACGAGCTCCTACGAGCAGTACTTC. Translation gives CASSQYRTSSYEQYF.

The chain joins TRBV2 to TRBJ1-4, with D possibly TRBD1 on 5 matching bases. This CDR3 has 15 amino acids. CDR1 is SNHLY, CDR2 FYNNEI, per germline. Between the trimmed V and J ends, which lost 4 bases and 2 bases, there was a span of 11 bases. The chain's CDR3 is CASSAERGTNEKLFF. The CDR3, as DNA: TGTGCCAGCAGTGCTGAGAGGGGTACTAATGAAAAACTGTTTTTT.

The rearrangement joins TRBV12-3 or TRBV12-4 to TRBJ1-1; TRBD1 matches at 8 bases. V shed 5 bases and J 4 bases; nucleotides not matched to a gene: 6. There are 14 residues in the CDR3. The CDR3 region is CASSRHRGGTEAFF. DNA of the CDR3: TGTGCCAGCAGTCGTCACAGGGGGGGCACTGAAGCTTTCTTT.

Only a few counts were recorded for this clonotype. The V gene is TRBV19, the J gene TRBJ2-7, with no clear D. This CDR3 is built from 17 residues. V was clipped by 0 bases and J by 6 bases, with 21 bases between them. The V gene's germline CDR1 is LNHDA and CDR2 SQIVND (reference sequence). CDR3 residues: CASSIDPDPLAGGEQYF. CDR3 DNA sequence: TGTGCCAGTAGTATAGATCCCGATCCCCTCGCAGGTGGCGAGCAGTACTTC.

This clonotype was found a few times. The junction shows a germline mismatch at one end, possibly a read error. The chain joins TRBV2 to TRBJ2-1, with 10 bases fitting TRBD2. This CDR3 contains 14 residues. The germline CDR1 and CDR2 sequences are SNHLY and FYNNEI. The CDR3 DNA follows: TGTGCCAGCAGTGAAAGGGAACTAGCGGGACGGTTTTGCTTC. It yields the protein CASSERELAGRFCF.

There are a few counts of this clonotype. This chain joins TRBV4-1 and TRBJ2-2; D is uncertain. The germline CDR1 and CDR2 sequences are MGHRA and YSYEKL. V lost 4 bases to trimming and J lost 6 bases, with 15 bases between them. This CDR3 has 15 amino acids. CDR3 in DNA: TGCGCCAGCAGCCGAGACCGCCCTAACCCCGGGGAGCTGTTTTTT. This sequence encodes CASSRDRPNPGELFF.

This clonotype has only a few counts. V gene TRBV21-1 combines with J gene TRBJ2-1. TRBV21-1 is noted as a pseudogene. The CDR3 length is 16 residues. CDR3 in amino acids: CASSKATTALYNEQFF. Written as DNA, the CDR3 is TGTGCCAGCAGCAAAGCCACGACAGCTCTCTACAATGAGCAGTTCTTC.

This clonotype has ten or more counts. This sequence joins TRBV27 and TRBJ2-1, with D possibly TRBD1 on 5 matching bases. Germline CDR1 is MNHEY and CDR2 is SMNVEV (reference sequence). The CDR3 totals 16 residues. The V gene lost 1 base and the J gene lost 6 bases, with 16 bases spanning the gap. CDR3 nucleotides: TGTGCCAGCAGTTTATACAATTCTTACAGGTTCAATGAGCAGTTCTTC. Residues: CASSLYNSYRFNEQFF.

The V and J genes are TRBV5-1 and TRBJ2-5; the D gene is possibly TRBD1 (5 bases). Germline V gene data show CDR1 as SGHRS and CDR2 as YFSETQ. Trimming took 2 bases from V and 0 from J, leaving 14 bases between them. CDR3 length equals 16 residues. For the CDR3, the DNA is TGCGCCAGCAGCTTAAAGAAACAGGCTAACCAAGAGACCCAGTACTTC. Amino acid sequence: CASSLKKQANQETQYF. The full variable domain, its missing parts supplied by reference TRBV5-1 and TRBJ2-5, is KAGVTQTPRYLIKTRGQQVTLSCSPISGHRSVSWYQQTPGQGLQFLFEYFSETQRNKGNFPGRFSGRQFSNSRSEMNVSTLELGDSALYLCASSLKKQANQETQYFGPGTRLLVL.

This clonotype was seen ten or more times. The chain uses TRBV9 and TRBJ2-3, with D unresolved. V lost 4 bases and J lost 6, with 12 bases in between. CDR3 length: 13 residues. In germline, CDR1 is SGDLS, CDR2 YYNGEE. The CDR3 protein is CASSSALPDTQYF. The CDR3 bases are TGTGCCAGCAGCTCCGCGCTTCCGGATACGCAGTATTTT. Supplemented by reference TRBV9 and TRBJ2-3, the full variable domain reads DSGVTQTPKHLITATGQRVTLRCSPRSGDLSVYWYQQSLDQGLQFLIQYYNGEERAKGNILERFSAQQFPDLHSELNLSSLELGDSALYFCASSSALPDTQYFGPGTRLTVL.

This clonotype was detected a few times. The V gene is TRBV12-3 or TRBV12-4, the J gene TRBJ2-5; a possible D gene is TRBD2 (6 bases). The CDR3 contains 19 residues. V shed 8 bases and J shed 0 bases, with 28 bases lying between them. CDR3 region: CASGSRVPKRVDYQETQYF. CDR3 sequence (DNA): TGTGCCAGCGGTTCCCGGGTCCCAAAGCGGGTGGATTACCAAGAGACCCAGTACTTC.